Listed below are T cell receptor beta chains from one sample, sequenced in a study of T cell changes during pregnancy in multiple sclerosis. TCRdb's copy holds only in-frame clones and misses some; the assay was immunoSEQ multiplex PCR. The sample has under 130,000 clones; almost 95% are singletons. Sequences were derived from peripheral blood, sampled after pregnancy. Receptors were obtained from a female donor with multiple sclerosis, enrolled in a pregnancy study. Both conserved end residues are part of each CDR3. The D gene is left open where the match is weak. The listing skips clone size in some rows; elsewhere it reads once, few, many or a size class.

abundance,d_gene,v_gene,j_gene,CDR3aa,CDR3nt
NA,TRBD1,TRBV28,TRBJ2-7,CASSSWDSYEQYF,TGTGCCAGCAGTTCCTGGGACAGCTACGAGCAGTACTTC
NA,NA,TRBV7-3,TRBJ2-7,CASSPDRISYEQYF,TGTGCCAGCAGCCCAGACAGGATTTCCTACGAGCAGTACTTC
NA,TRBD2,TRBV29-1,TRBJ2-7,CSVGLVGTPYEQYF,TGCAGCGTAGGACTAGTCGGTACTCCTTACGAGCAGTACTTC
NA,TRBD1,TRBV7-9,TRBJ2-1,CASTHPGQGSLGSYNEQFF,TGTGCCAGCACTCACCCCGGACAGGGCTCCCTGGGTTCGTACAATGAGCAGTTCTTC
once,NA,TRBV4-1,TRBJ1-6,CASSQVRENSPLHF,TGCGCCAGCAGCCAAGTCCGGGAGAATTCACCCCTCCACTTT
once,TRBD1,TRBV15,TRBJ2-6,CATSRDRPGANVLTF,TGTGCCACCAGCAGGGACAGGCCTGGGGCCAACGTCCTGACTTTC
NA,TRBD1,TRBV5-5,TRBJ2-5,CASSLVRTGGFGETQYF,TGTGCCAGCAGCTTGGTCCGGACAGGAGGTTTCGGGGAGACCCAGTACTTC
NA,TRBD1,TRBV27,TRBJ1-6,CASRVLGGSYNSPLHF,TGTGCCAGCAGAGTCTTAGGGGGCTCATATAATTCACCCCTCCACTTT
NA,TRBD2,TRBV29-1,TRBJ2-6,CSVALLAGGGANVLTF,TGCAGCGTTGCCCTGCTAGCGGGAGGTGGGGCCAACGTCCTGACTTTC
NA,TRBD1,TRBV27,TRBJ1-1,CASSLYQGGNTEAFF,TGTGCCAGCAGTTTATATCAGGGGGGGAACACTGAAGCTTTCTTT
NA,NA,TRBV9,TRBJ1-4,CASSSREGFVEKLFF,TGTGCCAGCAGCTCTAGGGAGGGGTTCGTAGAAAAACTGTTTTTT
NA,NA,TRBV5-4,TRBJ2-7,CASSSGVAATSYEQYF,TGTGCCAGCAGCTCGGGAGTAGCGGCAACCTCCTACGAGCAGTACTTC
once,TRBD1,TRBV4-3,TRBJ1-1,CASSQGDRNTEAFF,TGCGCCAGCAGCCAGGGGGACAGGAACACTGAAGCTTTCTTT
NA,TRBD2,TRBV18,TRBJ2-7,CASSAGTSGSYEQYF,TGTGCCAGCTCAGCCGGGACTAGCGGCTCCTACGAGCAGTACTTC
NA,TRBD1,TRBV5-1,TRBJ2-3,CASSLAGTGGGDTQYF,TGCGCCAGCAGCTTGGCCGGGACAGGGGGCGGAGATACGCAGTATTTT
NA,NA,TRBV7-3,TRBJ1-2,CASSNNLDGYTF,TGTGCCAGCAGTAATAACTTGGATGGCTACACCTTC
NA,NA,TRBV10-3,TRBJ1-3,CASIQGPGNTIYF,TGTGCCAGTATACAGGGTCCTGGAAACACCATATATTTT
NA,NA,TRBV30,TRBJ2-7,CAWTLSPRGGVSYEQYF,TGTGCCTGGACCCTTTCCCCTAGGGGCGGGGTATCCTACGAGCAGTACTTC
NA,NA,TRBV11-2,TRBJ1-3,CARRGLGNTIYF,TGTGCCAGGCGGGGGCTTGGAAACACCATATATTTT
NA,TRBD2,TRBV9,TRBJ2-7,CASSVESGDPYEQYF,TGTGCCAGCAGCGTAGAAAGCGGGGACCCCTACGAGCAGTACTTC
NA,NA,TRBV6-5,TRBJ1-3,CASSYSGSGGNTIYF,TGTGCCAGCAGTTACTCGGGCTCAGGAGGAAACACCATATATTTT
once,NA,TRBV12-5,TRBJ2-7,CASGKDILYEQYF,TGTGCTAGTGGGAAGGACATCTTATACGAGCAGTACTTC
NA,NA,TRBV7-2,TRBJ2-7,CASSFSAGKTYEQYF,TGTGCCAGCAGCTTTTCTGCAGGAAAGACCTACGAGCAGTACTTC
NA,TRBD1,TRBV6-1,TRBJ2-3,CASNPTGGLTDTQYF,TGTGCCAGCAATCCGACAGGGGGCCTAACAGATACGCAGTATTTT
NA,TRBD2,TRBV2,TRBJ2-1,CASSESLARNYNEQFF,TGTGCCAGCAGTGAGTCACTAGCGCGAAACTACAATGAGCAGTTCTTC
NA,TRBD1,TRBV28,TRBJ2-7,CASGQWGQGNDEQYF,TGTGCCAGCGGACAATGGGGACAGGGGAACGACGAGCAGTACTTC
NA,NA,TRBV19,TRBJ1-5,CASSDRPNQPQHF,TGTGCCAGTAGTGACAGGCCCAATCAGCCCCAGCATTTT
NA,TRBD2,TRBV10-3,TRBJ2-7,CAISDPGTSGRYEQYF,TGTGCCATCAGTGACCCCGGGACTAGCGGGAGGTACGAGCAGTACTTC
once,NA,TRBV9,TRBJ2-2,CASSVSRDTGELFF,TGTGCCAGCAGCGTATCCCGGGACACCGGGGAGCTGTTTTTT
NA,NA,TRBV18,TRBJ2-7,CASSRLSDGYEQYF,TGTGCCAGCTCGCGACTATCTGACGGATACGAGCAGTACTTC
NA,TRBD1,TRBV5-4,TRBJ2-7,CASSLAGGQGKYEQYF,TGTGCCAGCAGCTTGGCGGGGGGACAGGGTAAATACGAGCAGTACTTC
NA,NA,TRBV19,TRBJ2-2,CASKRGASTGELFF,TGTGCCAGTAAACGGGGGGCCAGCACCGGGGAGCTGTTTTTT
NA,TRBD2,TRBV10-1,TRBJ2-7,CASSVRGGTSGRADEQYF,TGCGCCAGCAGTGTAAGGGGCGGGACTAGCGGGAGGGCCGACGAGCAGTACTTC
NA,TRBD1,TRBV28,TRBJ1-4,CASSSSSGGNEKLFF,TGTGCCAGCAGCTCCTCCTCAGGGGGCAATGAAAAACTGTTTTTT
once,TRBD1,TRBV19,TRBJ2-1,CASIETGTGLERQFF,TGTGCCAGTATCGAAACCGGGACAGGGCTAGAGAGGCAGTTCTTC
NA,NA,TRBV2,TRBJ1-1,CASNGRGRDTEAFF,TGTGCCAGCAACGGACGGGGGAGAGACACTGAAGCTTTCTTT
NA,TRBD1,TRBV5-6,TRBJ2-7,CASSNGPGTGGYEQYF,TGTGCCAGCAGCAATGGCCCGGGGACAGGGGGCTACGAGCAGTACTTC
NA,NA,TRBV7-9,TRBJ2-7,CASSPGGPYEQYF,TGTGCCAGCAGCCCGGGGGGCCCCTACGAGCAGTACTTC
NA,TRBD2,TRBV7-9,TRBJ2-7,CASSVRDGRAEQYF,TGTGCCAGCAGCGTCCGGGACGGGAGGGCCGAGCAGTACTTC
NA,NA,TRBV6-5,TRBJ1-2,CASSNRVGHGYTF,TGTGCCAGCAGTAACAGGGTGGGCCATGGCTACACCTTC
NA,TRBD1,TRBV6-1,TRBJ2-7,CASSGTGGFYEQYF,TGTGCCAGCAGCGGGACAGGGGGATTCTACGAGCAGTACTTC
NA,NA,TRBV5-1,TRBJ2-7,CASSPRWRENYEQYF,TGCGCCAGCAGCCCTCGCTGGAGGGAGAACTACGAGCAGTACTTC
NA,NA,TRBV4-3,TRBJ2-7,CASSLGGGRGSSSYEQYF,TGCGCCAGCAGCCTCGGAGGCGGAAGGGGGTCGAGCTCCTACGAGCAGTACTTC
NA,TRBD1,TRBV2,TRBJ1-2,CASSEKGARSYTF,TGTGCCAGCAGTGAAAAGGGGGCGCGTAGCTACACCTTC
NA,TRBD1,TRBV6-5,TRBJ1-2,CASRGTMTGDGYTF,TGTGCCAGCAGGGGGACCATGACAGGGGATGGCTACACCTTC
NA,TRBD2,TRBV15,TRBJ2-2,CATSRAGGPTGELFF,TGTGCCACCAGCAGAGCGGGGGGACCTACCGGGGAGCTGTTTTTT
NA,TRBD2,TRBV9,TRBJ2-5,CASSPGGAIQETQYF,TGTGCCAGCAGTCCGGGGGGGGCCATCCAAGAGACCCAGTACTTC
NA,TRBD2,TRBV7-8,TRBJ2-1,CAGSRLAGWNEQFF,TGTGCCGGATCCCGGCTAGCGGGATGGAATGAGCAGTTCTTC
NA,TRBD1,TRBV5-1,TRBJ1-5,CASRPGTGGNQPQHF,TGCGCCAGCAGGCCGGGGACAGGGGGGAATCAGCCCCAGCATTTT
NA,NA,TRBV7-6,TRBJ2-1,CASSLAAGPYNEQFF,TGTGCCAGCAGCTTAGCGGCGGGACCATACAATGAGCAGTTCTTC
NA,NA,TRBV6-1,TRBJ1-2,CASSEAGLSGGYTF,TGTGCCAGCAGTGAAGCGGGACTTAGTGGTGGCTACACCTTC
NA,NA,TRBV7-2,TRBJ2-7,CASSLNTGYYEQYF,TGTGCCAGCAGCTTAAACACGGGGTACTACGAGCAGTACTTC
once,NA,TRBV19,TRBJ1-2,CASSPSTRWGYTF,TGTGCCAGTAGTCCCTCCACCAGGTGGGGCTACACCTTC
NA,TRBD1,TRBV5-1,TRBJ1-1,CASSSTGGTEAFF,TGCGCCAGCAGCTCGACAGGGGGCACTGAAGCTTTCTTT
NA,TRBD1,TRBV19,TRBJ2-1,CASSMTGQGYNEQFF,TGTGCCAGTAGTATGACAGGACAGGGCTACAATGAGCAGTTCTTC
NA,TRBD1,TRBV5-5,TRBJ2-7,CASSFLGQGAYEQYF,TGTGCCAGCAGCTTCTTGGGACAGGGGGCCTACGAGCAGTACTTC
once,NA,TRBV7-9,TRBJ2-5,CASSLEGTAQETQYF,TGTGCCAGCAGCCTTGAAGGCACAGCACAAGAGACCCAGTACTTC
NA,TRBD1,TRBV9,TRBJ1-6,CASSVQGAANSPLHF,TGTGCCAGCAGCGTTCAGGGGGCGGCTAATTCACCCCTCCACTTT
NA,NA,TRBV19,TRBJ1-5,CASSPQRPRGYSNQPQHF,TGTGCCAGTAGCCCGCAACGCCCGCGGGGTTATAGCAATCAGCCCCAGCATTTT